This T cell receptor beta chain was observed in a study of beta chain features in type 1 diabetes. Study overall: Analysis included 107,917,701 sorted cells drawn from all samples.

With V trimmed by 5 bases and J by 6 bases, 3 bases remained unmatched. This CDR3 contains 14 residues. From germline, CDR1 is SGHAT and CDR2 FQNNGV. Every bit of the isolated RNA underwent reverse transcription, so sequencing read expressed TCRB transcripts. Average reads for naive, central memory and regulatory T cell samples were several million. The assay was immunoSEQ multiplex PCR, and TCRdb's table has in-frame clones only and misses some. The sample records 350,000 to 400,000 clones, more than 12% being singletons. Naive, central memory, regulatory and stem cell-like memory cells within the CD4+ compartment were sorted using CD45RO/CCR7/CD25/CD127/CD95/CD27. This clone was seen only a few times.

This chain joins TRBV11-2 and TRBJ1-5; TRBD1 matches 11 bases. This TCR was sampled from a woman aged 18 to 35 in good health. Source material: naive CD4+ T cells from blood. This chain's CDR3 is CASSPDRGLQPQHF. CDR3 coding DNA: TGTGCCAGCAGCCCGGACAGGGGGCTTCAGCCCCAGCATTTT.